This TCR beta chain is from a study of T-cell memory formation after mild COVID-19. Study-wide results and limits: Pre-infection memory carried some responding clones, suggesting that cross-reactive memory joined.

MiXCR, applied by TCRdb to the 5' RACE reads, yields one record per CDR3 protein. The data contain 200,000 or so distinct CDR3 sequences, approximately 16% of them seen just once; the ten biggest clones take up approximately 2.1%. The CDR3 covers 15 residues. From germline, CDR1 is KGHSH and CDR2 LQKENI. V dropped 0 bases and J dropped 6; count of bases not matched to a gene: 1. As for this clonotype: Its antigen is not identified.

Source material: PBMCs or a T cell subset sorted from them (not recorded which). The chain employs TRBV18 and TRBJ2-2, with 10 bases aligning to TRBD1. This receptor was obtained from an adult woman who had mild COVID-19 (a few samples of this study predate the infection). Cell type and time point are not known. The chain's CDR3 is CASSPPGQGSGELFF. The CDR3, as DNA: TGTGCCAGCTCACCACCGGGACAGGGGTCCGGGGAGCTGTTTTTT.